The 32 T cell receptor beta chains in this list originate from one sample, sequenced in a study of T cell repertoires in cytomegalovirus infection. TCRdb re-analysed the reads in MiXCR, keeping a single row per CDR3 protein. The data contain under 150,000 distinct CDR3 sequences, roughly 9% of them singletons. Input material: PBMCs. The receptor source for this set is a human donor in good health (CMV status not recorded). Some clones in this sample may be carry-over from other donors' samples.

This clonotype was detected many times. This rearrangement joins TRBV10-3 to TRBJ1-3; D is uncertain. V lost 11 bases and J lost 1, with 21 bases in between. CDR1 and CDR2 (germline): ENHRY, SYGVKD. This CDR3 spans 16 amino acids. The CDR3 DNA sequence: TGTGCCGTCGGGAGGGCCGGAACTTTTTCTGGAAACACCATATATTTT. This translates into CAVGRAGTFSGNTIYF.

This clonotype was seen at least ten times. The chain is built from TRBV6-1 and TRBJ1-5; D uncertain. Per germline, CDR1 MNHNS and CDR2 SASEGT. CDR3 length: 13 amino acids. V lost 5 bases and J lost 10, with 15 bases in between. The CDR3 loop is CASSLLSEAPQHF. The CDR3 DNA is TGTGCCAGCAGTTTGTTATCGGAGGCACCCCAGCATTTT.

V usage is TRBV7-2 and J usage is TRBJ2-1; no clear D. Germline CDR1 reads SGHTA; CDR2 reads FQGNSA. Trimming took 0 bases from V and 9 from J, leaving 9 bases between them. CDR3 size: 13 residues. Written as DNA, the CDR3 is TGTGCCAGCAGCTTAGCGGGTAGCTTTGAGCAGTTCTTC. Translation gives CASSLAGSFEQFF. Full variable domain (rest looked up from reference TRBV7-2 and TRBJ2-1): GAGVSQSPSNKVTEKGKDVELRCDPISGHTALYWYRQSLGQGLEFLIYFQGNSAPDKSGLPSDRFSAERTGGSVSTLTIQRTQQEDSAVYLCASSLAGSFEQFFGPGTRLTVL.

This clonotype occurred a few times. The chain recombines TRBV12-3 or TRBV12-4 with TRBJ2-3; tentative D call: TRBD2 (6 bases). V was pared by 7 bases and J by 2 bases, with 10 bases between. The CDR3 length is 13 residues. The CDR3 here is CASNGGDTDTQYF. The CDR3 nucleotides read TGTGCCAGCAATGGCGGGGACACAGATACGCAGTATTTT.

In its sample, this clonotype was seen a few times. The chain couples TRBV30 to TRBJ1-1; possible D gene TRBD1, 6 bases. There are 15 residues in the CDR3. V dropped 3 bases and J dropped 1 base, with 15 bases sitting between them. The germline gives CDR1 GTSNPN, CDR2 SVGIG (reference sequence). The CDR3 region has the DNA TGTGCCTGGAGGGGCTATCAGGGGACGAACACTGAAGCTTTCTTT. Translated, it gives CAWRGYQGTNTEAFF. The complete variable domain, with remaining parts taken from reference TRBV30 and TRBJ1-1, reads SQTIHQWPATLVQPVGSPLSLECTVEGTSNPNLYWYRQAAGRGLQLLFYSVGIGQISSEVPQNLSASRPQDRQFILSSKKLLLSDSGFYLCAWRGYQGTNTEAFFGQGTRLTVV.

Ten or more counts support this clonotype. CDR3 nucleotide sequence: TGTGCCATCCGATACAGACAGGCCATGAACACTGAAGCTTTCTTT. Translated, it gives CAIRYRQAMNTEAFF. The rearrangement uses TRBV28 and TRBJ1-1, with D tentatively TRBD1 (6 bases). Trimming removed 10 bases from V and 0 bases from J, with 18 bases in between. The CDR3 length is 15 residues. CDR1 MDHEN and CDR2 SYDVKM come from the germline V gene. Complete variable domain (other parts from reference TRBV28 and TRBJ1-1): DVKVTQSSRYLVKRTGEKVFLECVQDMDHENMFWYRQDPGLGLRLIYFSYDVKMKEKGDIPEGYSVSREKKERFSLILESASTNQTSMYLCAIRYRQAMNTEAFFGQGTRLTVV.

V is TRBV7-3 and J is TRBJ2-2; a weak D match, TRBD1 (5 bases). The ends were cut back, 6 bases at V and 0 bases at J, with 17 bases in the middle. Germline V gene sequence: CDR1 SGHTA, CDR2 FQGTGA. There are 17 residues in the CDR3. The CDR3: CASRYSQTATNTGELFF. For the CDR3, the DNA is TGTGCCAGCAGATACTCCCAGACAGCCACGAACACCGGGGAGCTGTTTTTT.

The rearrangement joins TRBV29-1 to TRBJ1-4; 9 bases match TRBD1. Germline V gives CDR1 SQVTM, CDR2 ANQGSEA. This CDR3 region has 13 residues. V was pared by 6 bases and J by 7 bases, with 6 bases of the junction left unmatched. The CDR3 bases are TGCAGCGTCGTGACAGGGGGGACTGAAAAACTGTTTTTT. Protein sequence: CSVVTGGTEKLFF.

This clonotype was observed many times. The chain links TRBV28 to TRBJ2-7; D not certain. The length of the CDR3 is 15 residues. Germline V gene sequence: CDR1 MDHEN, CDR2 SYDVKM. V was clipped by 5 bases and J by 0 bases, with 14 bases between them. CDR3 amino acids: CASSPGWEISYEQYF. CDR3 coding DNA: TGTGCCAGCAGTCCCGGGTGGGAAATCTCCTACGAGCAGTACTTC.

At least ten counts were recorded for this clonotype. The genes are TRBV14 and TRBJ2-1, with TRBD2 identical over 8 bases. Trimming cost V 5 bases and J 3 bases; bases outside gene matches: 3. The CDR3 runs to 14 residues. Germline CDR1 reads SGHDN; CDR2 reads FVKESK. The CDR3 spells CASSSAGVYNEQFF. In nucleotides, the CDR3 is TGTGCCAGCAGCTCAGCGGGGGTCTACAATGAGCAGTTCTTC.

A single count supports this clonotype. The junction departs from germline at one end; a sequencing error may be responsible. The chain is built from TRBV28 and TRBJ1-1, with no clear D. The germline V gene encodes CDR1 MDHEN and CDR2 SYDVKM. CDR3 length: 11 residues. As DNA, the CDR3 is TGTGCCAGCAGTTTGAACTCTGAAGCTTTCTTT. Amino acid sequence: CASSLNSEAFF.

This clonotype has at least ten counts. In nucleotides, the CDR3 is TGTGCCAGCGGAACAGGGGGCGCCAATGAAAAACTGTTTTTT. It specifies CASGTGGANEKLFF. The chain joins TRBV2 to TRBJ1-4, with 9 positions matching TRBD1. In germline, CDR1 is SNHLY, CDR2 FYNNEI. With 8 bases clipped from V and 5 bases from J, the junction kept 6 bases outside the gene matches. The CDR3 spans 14 residues.

With respect to this clonotype: An end of the junction does not agree with germline; a read error may underlie this. The gene calls are TRBV5-1 and TRBJ2-5; D may match TRBD1 or TRBD2 (5 bases each). The V gene's germline CDR1 is SGHRS and CDR2 YFSETQ. This CDR3 comprises 14 residues. CDR3 amino acids: CANSVVGTQETQYF. CDR3 nucleotides: TGCGCCAACAGCGTTGTCGGGACCCAAGAGACCCAGTACTTC.

V is TRBV20-1 and J is TRBJ1-5; D remains ambiguous. Trimming cost V 6 bases and J 2 bases, with 14 bases left between them. The CDR3 is 14 residues long. In germline, CDR1 is DFQATT, CDR2 SNEGSKA (reference sequence). CDR3 sequence reads: CSATGNVGNQPQHF. The CDR3 DNA reads TGCAGTGCCACGGGCAACGTAGGCAATCAGCCCCAGCATTTT.

This clonotype appeared many times. This chain joins TRBV5-8 and TRBJ2-7, with unresolved D. Germline assignment: CDR1 SGHTS and CDR2 YDEGEE. The CDR3 loop spans 16 amino acids. Trimming stripped 3 bases from V and 2 bases from J, with 18 bases between. In nucleotides, the CDR3 is TGTGCCAGCAGCTCCCTTCCCAACCAAATCGCCTACGAGCAGTACTTC. This encodes CASSSLPNQIAYEQYF.

This clonotype was observed many times. This chain joins TRBV5-6 and TRBJ2-3; D may correspond to TRBD1 or TRBD2 (5 bases each). Deletions cut 0 bases from V and 1 base from J, with 12 bases between. CDR1 SGHDT and CDR2 YYEEEE come from the germline V gene. The CDR3 is made up of 16 amino acids. In nucleotides, the CDR3 is TGTGCCAGCAGCTTGGCTTCCGGGGCCCGCACAGATACGCAGTATTTT. Protein: CASSLASGARTDTQYF.

The V call is TRBV29-1, the J call TRBJ1-2; tentative D call: TRBD1 (5 bases). Deletions cut 4 bases from V and 8 bases from J, with 11 bases between. Germline lookup yields CDR1 SQVTM and CDR2 ANQGSEA. CDR3 length equals 11 residues. CDR3 amino acids: CSVAGVSGYTF. CDR3 bases: TGCAGCGTTGCGGGGGTGTCCGGCTACACCTTC.

This clonotype was found many times. The rearrangement links TRBV25-1 to TRBJ1-2; 8 positions match TRBD1. Germline V CDR1 and CDR2: MGHDK, SYGVNS. With 8 bases clipped from V and 5 bases from J, the junction kept 7 bases outside the gene matches. The CDR3 is 13 residues long. Here the CDR3 DNA reads TGTGCCAGCGGACGCGGACAGGGTTATGGCTACACCTTC. Amino acids: CASGRGQGYGYTF.

This chain uses TRBV12-3 or TRBV12-4 with TRBJ2-5; TRBD2 matches 8 bases. V shed 3 bases and J 5 bases; nucleotides not matched to a gene: 2. The CDR3 is 13 residues long. CDR3 in amino acids: CASSFGGGETQYF. In DNA form, the CDR3 reads TGTGCCAGCAGTTTTGGCGGGGGGGAGACCCAGTACTTC.

This clonotype has a count of ten or more. The DNA for the CDR3 is TGCGCCAGCAGCTTGGAGGGACAGGGGGCTAATGAGCAGTTCTTC. Its protein is CASSLEGQGANEQFF. The V gene is TRBV5-1, the J gene TRBJ2-1; 12 bases map to TRBD1. This CDR3 region has 15 residues. The germline CDR1 and CDR2 sequences are SGHRS and YFSETQ. J gave up 7 bases and V 0 bases, and 2 bases lay outside the gene matches.

The genes are TRBV7-2 and TRBJ1-5; tentative D call: TRBD1 (5 bases). V was trimmed by 4 bases and J by 0 bases, leaving 10 bases between them. There are 15 residues in the CDR3. CDR1 is SGHTA, CDR2 FQGNSA, per germline. For the CDR3, the DNA is TGTGCCAGCAGCTGGGGACGGAATAGCAATCAGCCCCAGCATTTT. This gives the protein CASSWGRNSNQPQHF.

This clonotype was counted ten times or more. V is TRBV12-3 or TRBV12-4 and J is TRBJ2-1, with D possibly being TRBD1 (5 bases). CDR3 length: 13 residues. Trimming took off 6 bases at V and 2 bases at J, with 8 bases between the two ends. The CDR3, as DNA: TGTGCCAGCAGCCGACAGACCTACAATGAGCAGTTCTTC. Protein product: CASSRQTYNEQFF.

This clonotype appeared many times. V and J are TRBV5-4 and TRBJ2-1, with 7 positions matching TRBD1. After removal of 4 bases from V and 0 bases from J, the junction contained 4 bases not matched to a gene. Germline lookup yields CDR1 SGHNT and CDR2 YYREEE (reference sequence). The CDR3 consists of 15 residues. The CDR3 coding sequence is TGTGCCAGCAGCCCAGGGGGTTTCTCCTACAATGAGCAGTTCTTC. Its protein product is CASSPGGFSYNEQFF.

This clonotype appeared many times. V and J are TRBV28 and TRBJ1-1; no clear D gene. The CDR3 extends over 13 amino acids. Germline CDR1 reads MDHEN; CDR2 reads SYDVKM. V shed 2 bases and J shed 1 base, with 5 bases lying between them. Here the CDR3 DNA reads TGTGCCAGCAGTTTAGAAGGGAACACTGAAGCTTTCTTT. Translated: CASSLEGNTEAFF. The entire variable domain, with the rest obtained from reference TRBV28 and TRBJ1-1, is as follows: DVKVTQSSRYLVKRTGEKVFLECVQDMDHENMFWYRQDPGLGLRLIYFSYDVKMKEKGDIPEGYSVSREKKERFSLILESASTNQTSMYLCASSLEGNTEAFFGQGTRLTVV.

To note about this clonotype: Just one base apart from a much larger clone, this may be a read error. The chain uses TRBV5-4 and TRBJ2-5, with a possible D match to TRBD2 (6 bases). Per the germline V gene, CDR1 is SGHNT and CDR2 is YYREEE (reference sequence). This CDR3 has 15 residues. The CDR3 DNA is TGTGCCAGCAGCCCTCGGGGGACCAATCGGGAGACCCGGTACTTC. This sequence encodes CASSPRGTNRETRYF.

This clonotype appeared many times. This chain links TRBV2 with TRBJ2-1; D gene unclear. The V gene lost 4 bases and the J gene lost 6 bases, with 13 bases spanning the gap. The CDR3 covers 14 residues. The germline CDR1 and CDR2 sequences are SNHLY and FYNNEI. CDR3 sequence reads: CASSVMRTVNEQFF. As DNA, the CDR3 is TGTGCCAGCAGTGTAATGCGGACGGTCAATGAGCAGTTCTTC.

The table lists this clonotype with many counts. The genes are TRBV12-3 or TRBV12-4 and TRBJ1-1, with D possibly TRBD1 on 5 matching bases. V dropped 3 bases and J dropped 0 bases, with 17 bases sitting between them. This CDR3 is 17 amino acids long. The CDR3 region has the DNA TGTGCCAGCAGTTTCGGCTCGGCAGGGTTTCTGAACACTGAAGCTTTCTTT. Amino acids: CASSFGSAGFLNTEAFF.

A few counts support this clonotype. The genes are TRBV20-1 and TRBJ2-3, with D tentatively TRBD1 (5 bases). CDR1 and CDR2 from the germline V gene are DFQATT and SNEGSKA (reference sequence). Trimming cost V 5 bases and J 6 bases, with 24 bases left between them. The CDR3 spans 16 residues. CDR3 nucleotides: TGCAGTGCTCGGCCTGGCGAGGCAAGGGGTTTTGATACGCAGTATTTT. This codes for CSARPGEARGFDTQYF.

Only a few counts were recorded for this clonotype. This could be a read error, since a much larger clone is one nucleotide away. V and J are TRBV7-9 and TRBJ2-1; D remains ambiguous. The CDR3 is 14 residues long. The V end lost 2 bases, the J end lost 0 bases, and 5 bases lay between the germline ends. Germline CDR1 is SEHNR and CDR2 is FQNEAQ (reference sequence). CDR3 in DNA: TGTGCCAGCAGCTTATGGAGCTCCTACAATGAGCAGTTCTTC. This gives the protein CASSLWSSYNEQFF.

This chain joins TRBV13 and TRBJ1-6; 11 nucleotides agree with TRBD1. V trimming: 3 bases; J trimming: 6 bases; junction bases outside the gene matches: 7. The germline V gene has CDR1 PRHDT and CDR2 FYEKMQ (reference sequence). The CDR3 is 17 residues long. The CDR3 nucleotides are TGTGCCAGCAGCTTCCCGACCGGGACAGGGGGTAATTCACCCCTCCACTTT. Its protein product is CASSFPTGTGGNSPLHF.

This clonotype was counted a few times. The rearrangement links TRBV20-1 to TRBJ1-2; D not certain. This CDR3 contains 15 residues. V dropped 5 bases and J dropped 0 bases, with 16 bases sitting between them. Germline V gene sequence: CDR1 DFQATT, CDR2 SNEGSKA (reference sequence). The CDR3: CSAPVGRLANYGYTF. The CDR3 DNA reads as TGCAGTGCTCCGGTGGGAAGGCTAGCTAACTATGGCTACACCTTC.

The chain uses TRBV12-3 or TRBV12-4 and TRBJ2-1; 13 nucleotides agree with TRBD2. This CDR3 has 17 residues. With V trimmed by 5 bases and J by 7 bases, 11 bases remained unmatched. CDR3 amino acids: CASSPLLAGGPWNEQFF. As DNA, the CDR3 is TGTGCCAGCAGTCCCTTACTAGCGGGGGGGCCGTGGAATGAGCAGTTCTTC.